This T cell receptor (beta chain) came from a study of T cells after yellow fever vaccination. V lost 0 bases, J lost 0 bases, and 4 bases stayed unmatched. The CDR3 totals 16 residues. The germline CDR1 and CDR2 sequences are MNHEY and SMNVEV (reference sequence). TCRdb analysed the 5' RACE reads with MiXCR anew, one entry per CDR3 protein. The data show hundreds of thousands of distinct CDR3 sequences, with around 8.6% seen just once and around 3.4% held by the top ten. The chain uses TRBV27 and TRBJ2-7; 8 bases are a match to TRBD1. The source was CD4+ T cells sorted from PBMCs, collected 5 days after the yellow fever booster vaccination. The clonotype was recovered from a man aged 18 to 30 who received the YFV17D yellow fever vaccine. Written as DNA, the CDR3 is TGTGCCAGCAGTTTATCATGGGACAGGAGCTCCTACGAGCAGTACTTC. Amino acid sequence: CASSLSWDRSSYEQYF.